A single sample is the source of the 14 T cell receptor beta chains below, sequenced in a study of HIV-infected patients and healthy controls. About 500 ng RNA was reverse transcribed with alpha and beta constant-region primers. Using multiplexing indices, alpha and beta chain libraries were generated apart by chain-specific third strand synthesis. TCRdb passed the 5' RACE reads through MiXCR, listing each CDR3 protein once. This sample has around 18,000 distinct CDR3 sequences, with around 10% found just once. All unsorted peripheral T cells were captured because whole blood was used without fractionation. Sequences were obtained from blood. These receptors all stem from an adult in good health.

By frequency in the sample, this clonotype is medium-sized (0.01 to 0.1%). The chain is built from TRBV7-9 and TRBJ2-3; the match to TRBD2 covers 10 bases. The CDR3 loop spans 15 amino acids. Germline V lookup: CDR1 SEHNR, CDR2 FQNEAQ (reference sequence). After removal of 5 bases from V and 4 bases from J, the junction contained 6 bases not matched to a gene. The CDR3 protein is CASSKTSGSADTQYF. The CDR3 nucleotides are TGTGCCAGCAGCAAGACTAGCGGGTCCGCAGATACGCAGTATTTT.

V is TRBV6-6 and J is TRBJ2-1; 13 nucleotides align to TRBD2. CDR1 is MNHNY and CDR2 is SVGAGI in the germline V gene (reference sequence). The length of the CDR3 is 18 residues. The junction had 2 bases not matched to a gene; V was cut back by 0 bases and J by 0 bases. CDR3 DNA: TGTGCCAGCAGTTACTCCTGGACTAGCGGGAGCTCCTACAATGAGCAGTTCTTC. Translation gives CASSYSWTSGSSYNEQFF.

Relative to its sample, this clonotype is large. As DNA, the CDR3 is TGTGCCAGCAGCCTAGACCCGAACACTGAAGCTTTCTTT. This translates into CASSLDPNTEAFF. This chain uses TRBV6-5 with TRBJ1-1; no definite D call. The germline V gene has CDR1 MNHEY and CDR2 SVGAGI. The CDR3 sequence is 13 residues long. V shed 6 bases and J shed 1 base, with 9 bases lying between them.

This clonotype appeared a few times. The gene calls are TRBV11-2 and TRBJ2-1; 10 bases match TRBD2. V lost 3 bases and J lost 0; bases outside the gene matches: 5. The V gene's germline CDR1 is SGHAT and CDR2 FQNNGV. This CDR3 has 17 amino acids. CDR3 nucleotide sequence: TGTGCCAGCAGCTTTATTACTAGCGGGGCCTCCTACAATGAGCAGTTCTTC. Encoded protein: CASSFITSGASYNEQFF.

This clonotype was observed at least ten times. The V call is TRBV12-3 or TRBV12-4, the J call TRBJ2-3, with a weak D call TRBD1 (6 bases). This CDR3 is built from 12 residues. The V end was cut by 6 bases, the J end by 4 bases, with 8 bases between. The CDR3 reads CASRRGSDTQYF. The CDR3 nucleotides are TGTGCCAGCAGGAGGGGGTCAGATACGCAGTATTTT.

This clonotype was recorded a few times. The J gene is TRBJ2-7, the V gene TRBV7-2; 10 bases fit TRBD1. V gave up 4 bases and J gave up 4 bases; unmatched junction bases: 7. Germline assignment: CDR1 SGHTA and CDR2 FQGNSA. The CDR3 length is 15 residues. The CDR3 DNA follows: TGTGCCAGCAGCTCACGGGACAGGGGAGATTACGAGCAGTACTTC. Its protein product is CASSSRDRGDYEQYF.

This clonotype was counted only a few times. The chain recombines TRBV2 with TRBJ1-1, with TRBD1 identical over 9 bases. CDR1 SNHLY and CDR2 FYNNEI come from the germline V gene. Germline trimming cut 4 bases from V and 6 bases from J; bases unmatched to any gene: 6. The CDR3 spans 14 residues. The CDR3 sequence is CASSGTGGSAEAFF. The CDR3 coding sequence is TGTGCCAGCAGTGGAACAGGGGGCTCGGCTGAAGCTTTCTTT.

This clonotype was detected ten times or more. The chain is built from TRBV12-3 or TRBV12-4 and TRBJ2-1; D is undetermined. The germline V and J ends were trimmed by 1 base and 0 bases, with 7 bases remaining between them. This CDR3 is 15 amino acids long. CDR3 sequence: CASSLGGSSYNEQFF. The DNA for the CDR3 is TGTGCCAGCAGTTTAGGGGGAAGCTCCTACAATGAGCAGTTCTTC.

The chain recombines TRBV20-1 with TRBJ2-7; TRBD2 agrees at 16 bases. Germline V gene sequence: CDR1 DFQATT, CDR2 SNEGSKA (reference sequence). There are 18 residues in the CDR3. V was pared by 5 bases and J by 4 bases, with 14 bases of the junction left unmatched. CDR3 residues: CSAVIPGLAGGIGYEQYF. The DNA of the CDR3 is TGCAGTGCTGTCATCCCGGGACTAGCGGGAGGGATAGGATACGAGCAGTACTTC.

This chain uses TRBV29-1 with TRBJ2-2; 8 positions agree with TRBD1. There are 15 residues in the CDR3. V shed 1 base and J 1 base; nucleotides not matched to a gene: 2. Looked up from germline, CDR1 is SQVTM and CDR2 is ANQGSEA. The CDR3 bases are TGCAGCGTTGAAGGCGGGACAGGGAACACCGGGGAGCTGTTTTTT. As protein: CSVEGGTGNTGELFF.

This chain joins TRBV25-1 and TRBJ2-5; no clear D gene. Germline V CDR1 and CDR2: MGHDK, SYGVNS. This CDR3 comprises 13 residues. Trimming took 3 bases from V and 5 from J, leaving 10 bases between them. In DNA, the CDR3 is TGTGCCAGCAGTGATCTGGACGGGGAGACCCAGTACTTC. Encoded protein: CASSDLDGETQYF.

This clonotype came up many times. This rearrangement joins TRBV28 to TRBJ2-5; D ambiguous. V was clipped by 6 bases and J by 2 bases, with 13 bases between them. This CDR3 is built from 14 residues. Per the germline V gene, CDR1 is MDHEN and CDR2 is SYDVKM. The CDR3 nucleotides are TGTGCCAGCAGCCCCGCTGCCACACAAGAGACCCAGTACTTC. Translation: CASSPAATQETQYF. The full variable domain, with the rest looked up from reference TRBV28 and TRBJ2-5, is DVKVTQSSRYLVKRTGEKVFLECVQDMDHENMFWYRQDPGLGLRLIYFSYDVKMKEKGDIPEGYSVSREKKERFSLILESASTNQTSMYLCASSPAATQETQYFGPGTRLLVL.

In its sample, this clonotype was seen many times. The V gene is TRBV19, the J gene TRBJ2-1; D is ambiguous. From germline, CDR1 is LNHDA and CDR2 SQIVND (reference sequence). V gave up 4 bases and J gave up 2 bases, with 15 bases separating them. The CDR3 has 16 amino acids. CDR3: CASSKTGRNTYNEQFF. The CDR3 DNA reads as TGTGCCAGTAGTAAAACGGGCCGAAACACCTACAATGAGCAGTTCTTC.

The rearrangement joins TRBV19 to TRBJ2-1, with 9 positions matching TRBD2. V was pared by 2 bases and J by 1 base, with 3 bases of the junction left unmatched. Germline loops: CDR1 LNHDA, CDR2 SQIVND (reference sequence). The CDR3 totals 16 residues. CDR3 nucleotides: TGTGCCAGTAGTATATTGAGCGGGGGGTCCTACAATGAGCAGTTCTTC. This codes for CASSILSGGSYNEQFF.